This TCR beta chain was obtained from a study of T cell responses to AZD1222 COVID-19 vaccine listed by TCRdb under 2021. Background for the entire study: AZD1222 recipients given second doses at about 4 weeks or at about 12 weeks were pooled, since spike-specific TCR depth and breadth were not found to differ between the two schedules. Enrollment into the trials was organized by age into subgroups of 18-55, 56-69 and 70-plus years, and those subgroups contained approximately 150, 30 and 60 TCR-sequenced participants, respectively. A total of approximately 250 trial participants underwent TCR sequencing, of whom approximately 200 had received two doses of AZD1222 and around 26 had received two doses of the MenACWY control vaccine. The research as a whole found: Because no samples from the day 14 peak response were available, repertoires could be characterized only after the peak T cell response. Conclusions about previously exposed vaccinees are limited because only six or seven AZD1222 recipients were SARS-CoV-2 seropositive at baseline. Vaccine-associated CD4 TCRs spanned the whole spike protein, with dominant responses in regions 160-218 and 743-854. After two AZD1222 doses, both the breadth and the depth of spike-specific TCRs were significantly higher than at day 0 and than in MenACWY recipients. The 56-69-year group was small, and its depth increase did not reach significance, likely because of low power. Most participants were white British and females outnumbered males, and the authors suggested that clonal diversity may have been underestimated. Epitopes outside the regions mutated in the B.1.351 and B.1.1.7 variants were reportedly recognized by nearly half of the unique spike-specific TCRs.

A word on this clone: Its antigen remains unidentified. No clone much larger than this one lies a single base away; base qualities are absent.

The intended sense of this specimen's time point label: baseline before first vaccination. The vaccinee samples were drawn from two UK trials, COV001 and COV002, one of which was a single-blind randomized controlled phase 2/3 trial testing AZD1222 (ChAdOx1 nCoV-19) in healthy adults. Trial participant PBMC samples were collected at day 0 and day 28 after the second dose for TCRbeta chain sequencing. Taken from cysteine to phenylalanine, the CDR3 has 16 residues. Only the CDR3 portion is preserved as DNA: 48 bases, with reading frame beginning at the first base. From a lookup of the germline V gene (reference sequence), CDR1 and CDR2 are SEHNR and FQNEAQ. After removal of 1 base from V and 2 bases from J, the junction retains 3 bases not matched to a gene. The CDR3 regions of human TCRbeta chains were analyzed by immunosequencing. Turning to the authors' computational methods: Repertoire TCRs were checked for matches against a reference library of SARS-CoV-2-specific TCRs that had been generated using the MIRA antigen-specificity platform. Breadth was defined as the fraction of unique TCRs that were SARS-CoV-2-associated. Depth was defined as the fraction of total T cells that were SARS-CoV-2-associated. Using the MIRA data, each spike-specific TCR was mapped to the spike region that the TCR reacts to and placed in a CD4 or CD8 class. Log10-transformed breadth and depth values were compared by one-way ANOVA with Sidak's multiple comparisons tests. Here the immuneACCESS table is served through TCRdb, limited to in-frame sequences with V and J called. Missing clones are a known gap in these copies; in checked studies unresolved V genes cover under half, and the rest lacks a known reason. That table is the source of V, J and clone size, and D and trimming were worked out from the DNA. Counted in this sample were 100,000 to 150,000 clones; approximately 88% of them appeared once. The ten biggest clones cover more than 4% of the sample.

The chain employs TRBV7-9 and TRBJ2-2; TRBD2 lines up with 8 middle nucleotides. The sequence was collected from an adult in good health. The material was peripheral blood, obtained on day 0 of AZD1222 vaccination. CDR3 protein: CASSLGGRLNTGELFF. At the DNA level, the sequence is TGTGCCAGCAGCTTAGGCGGGAGGCTCAACACCGGGGAGCTGTTTTTT.